This passage covers 8 T cell receptor beta chains from one sample sequenced in a study of T cells after yellow fever vaccination. Via MiXCR, TCRdb re-called the 5' RACE reads, giving one row per CDR3 protein. The table includes some 170,000 distinct CDR3 sequences, 9.3% detected once. The sequencing used CD8+ T cells sorted from PBMCs, collected 45 days after the yellow fever booster vaccination. Every receptor here comes from a man aged 18 to 35 who received the YFV17D yellow fever vaccine.

The V call is TRBV5-6, the J call TRBJ2-5; the D call may be TRBD1 or TRBD2 (6 bases each). This CDR3 comprises 16 residues. V was pared by 4 bases and J by 2 bases, with 18 bases between. CDR1 and CDR2 (germline): SGHDT, YYEEEE. Here the CDR3 DNA reads TGTGCCAGCAGCATTAAGGGGGGCTGGGAACAAGAGACCCAGTACTTC. Translation gives CASSIKGGWEQETQYF.

The chain joins TRBV6-1 to TRBJ1-1, with D unresolved. Trimming pared 3 bases from V and 0 bases from J, leaving 17 bases between. The CDR3 is 17 residues long. Germline values: CDR1 MNHNS, CDR2 SASEGT. Written as DNA, the CDR3 is TGTGCCAGCAGTGATTTCGTACAGACCGGCATGAACACTGAAGCTTTCTTT. It translates to CASSDFVQTGMNTEAFF.

The rearrangement links TRBV5-1 to TRBJ2-3, with D possibly matching TRBD2 (5 bases). From germline, CDR1 is SGHRS and CDR2 YFSETQ. Trimming shortened V by 6 bases and J by 4 bases, and 15 bases separated the two germline ends. The CDR3 contains 14 residues. The CDR3: CASTGGLQADTQYF. The CDR3 region has the DNA TGCGCCAGCACTGGAGGATTGCAAGCAGATACGCAGTATTTT.

The V gene is TRBV18, the J gene TRBJ2-7; D uncertain. Germline CDR1 is KGHSH and CDR2 is LQKENI. CDR3 length: 16 amino acids. V shed 2 bases and J shed 2 bases, with 16 bases lying between them. CDR3 nucleotide sequence: TGTGCCAGCTCACCAAGGGTTCAGGATACCACCTACGAGCAGTACTTC. Protein product: CASSPRVQDTTYEQYF.

V usage is TRBV4-1 and J usage is TRBJ2-3; 15 bases match TRBD2. Germline CDR1 and CDR2: MGHRA and YSYEKL. The junction had 2 bases not matched to a gene; V was cut back by 4 bases and J by 3 bases. The CDR3 has 16 amino acids. This CDR3 reads CASSRGTSGGTDTQYF. CDR3 sequence (DNA): TGCGCCAGCAGCCGAGGGACTAGCGGGGGGACAGATACGCAGTATTTT.

This chain links TRBV6-1 with TRBJ1-5, with D maybe TRBD1 (6 bases). The germline V gene has CDR1 MNHNS and CDR2 SASEGT. This CDR3 is 11 amino acids long. Trimming took 11 bases from V and 5 from J, leaving 10 bases between them. Here the CDR3 reads CAGGGYQPQHF. The CDR3 nucleotides read TGTGCCGGAGGGGGGTATCAGCCCCAGCATTTT.

The rearrangement joins TRBV7-2 to TRBJ2-5; TRBD2 agrees at 12 bases. With 5 bases clipped from V and 5 bases from J, the junction kept 6 bases outside the gene matches. This CDR3 comprises 15 residues. Germline loops: CDR1 SGHTA, CDR2 FQGNSA. CDR3 sequence: CASSPSGGAGETQYF. CDR3 coding DNA: TGTGCCAGCAGCCCTAGCGGGGGGGCCGGGGAGACCCAGTACTTC. Variable domain in full (rest from reference TRBV7-2 and TRBJ2-5): GAGVSQSPSNKVTEKGKDVELRCDPISGHTALYWYRQSLGQGLEFLIYFQGNSAPDKSGLPSDRFSAERTGGSVSTLTIQRTQQEDSAVYLCASSPSGGAGETQYFGPGTRLLVL.

This clonotype has a handful of counts. J is TRBJ2-2 and V is TRBV3-1; possibly TRBD2 for D (6 bases). V shed 4 bases and J shed 3 bases, with 9 bases lying between them. Germline CDR1 LGHDT, CDR2 YNNKEL (reference sequence). The CDR3 loop spans 14 amino acids. The CDR3 protein is CASSRGVDTGELFF. DNA of the CDR3: TGTGCCAGCAGCCGGGGGGTAGACACCGGGGAGCTGTTTTTT.